These T cell receptor beta chains were read from a single sample in a study of identical twins. TCRdb ran MiXCR on the 5' RACE reads and lists one entry per CDR3 protein. Of about 720,000 distinct CDR3 sequences in the sample, 8.5% to 9% are singletons; the top ten hold 0.75% to 1%. These same data were also listed under a study on yellow fever vaccine responses in identical twins.

The sequencing input was PBMCs. These receptors were obtained from a woman aged 18-29 years in good health. Each CDR3 is given with its conserved first and last residue. D genes are given only for firm matches. Rows give clone size only sometimes, using once, few, many, or a class for an expanded clone.

V: TRBV9; J: TRBJ2-1; D: -; length: 15; size: few; CDR3: CASSVGTSPGGEQFF; DNA: TGTGCCAGCAGCGTAGGGACCTCCCCCGGGGGTGAGCAGTTCTTC
V: TRBV18; J: TRBJ2-4; D: -; length: 13; size: many; CDR3: CASSPRDLDIQYF; DNA: TGTGCCAGCTCACCCCGGGACCTGGACATTCAGTACTTC
V: TRBV20-1; J: TRBJ2-1; D: TRBD2; length: 16; size: -; CDR3: CSAQGTSGRANNEQFF; DNA: TGCAGTGCCCAGGGGACTAGCGGGAGGGCCAATAATGAGCAGTTCTTC
V: TRBV20-1; J: TRBJ2-7; D: -; length: 11; size: few; CDR3: CSAIEGYEQYF; DNA: TGCAGTGCTATTGAGGGGTACGAGCAGTACTTC
V: TRBV7-9; J: TRBJ1-2; D: -; length: 13; size: few; CDR3: CASSLDSYYGYTF; DNA: TGTGCCAGCAGCTTAGACAGTTACTATGGCTACACCTTC
V: TRBV25-1; J: TRBJ2-5; D: TRBD1; length: 16; size: -; CDR3: CASSDTGGAHQETQYF; DNA: TGTGCCAGCAGTGATACAGGGGGCGCCCACCAAGAGACCCAGTACTTC
V: TRBV21-1; J: TRBJ2-1; D: -; length: 15; size: few; CDR3: CASTQPGGVGNEQFF; DNA: TGTGCCAGCACCCAACCGGGGGGGGTCGGGAATGAGCAGTTCTTC
V: TRBV11-2; J: TRBJ2-7; D: TRBD1; length: 16; size: few; CDR3: CASSDRPGQGTYEQYF; DNA: TGTGCCAGCAGCGATCGACCGGGACAGGGCACCTACGAGCAGTACTTC
V: TRBV5-1; J: TRBJ2-1; D: -; length: 14; size: few; CDR3: CASSSDRLNNEQFF; DNA: TGCGCCAGCAGCTCGGACAGATTGAACAATGAGCAGTTCTTC
V: TRBV20-1; J: TRBJ2-3; D: -; length: 14; size: -; CDR3: CSARDEWVTDTQYF; DNA: TGCAGTGCTAGAGATGAGTGGGTCACAGATACGCAGTATTTT